This T cell receptor beta chain was observed in a study of T cell repertoires in cytomegalovirus infection. This clonotype was picked up many times. TCRdb re-analysed the reads in MiXCR, keeping a single row per CDR3 protein. This table has approximately 490,000 distinct CDR3 sequences, 11% appearing once. This CDR3 region has 15 residues. V lost 5 bases and J lost 10; bases outside the gene matches: 10. Germline V gene data show CDR1 as SGHTA and CDR2 as FQGTGA. The chain joins TRBV7-3 to TRBJ1-6, with 8 bases that match TRBD1. Source material: PBMCs. This clonotype was obtained from a human donor in good health (CMV status not recorded). Some clones in this sample may be carry-over from other donors' samples. This CDR3 reads CASSTGTGPGSPLHF. The CDR3 DNA is TGTGCCAGCAGCACGGGGACAGGCCCGGGATCACCCCTCCACTTT.